Each of the 31 T cell receptor beta chains below was sequenced from the same sample in a study of T cells after yellow fever vaccination. TCRdb passed the 5' RACE reads through MiXCR, listing each CDR3 protein once. Altogether roughly 160,000 distinct CDR3 sequences are present, roughly a tenth being singletons, with the ten largest covering around 35%. Sample: CD8+ T cells sorted from PBMCs, taken 45 days after the yellow fever booster vaccination. These receptors all come from a man younger than 35 who received the YFV17D yellow fever vaccine.

The chain combines TRBV29-1 with TRBJ2-1, with a weak D call TRBD1 (5 bases). This CDR3 is built from 11 residues. The V end was cut by 6 bases, the J end by 8 bases, with 11 bases between. CDR1 and CDR2 (germline): SQVTM, ANQGSEA. CDR3 in amino acids: CSVQGVDEQFF. The CDR3 coding sequence is TGCAGCGTGCAGGGCGTTGATGAGCAGTTCTTC.

The rearrangement links TRBV15 to TRBJ2-2; TRBD2 matches at 8 bases. The junction had 15 bases not matched to a gene; V was cut back by 8 bases and J by 4 bases. The CDR3 runs 17 residues. The germline gives CDR1 LNHNV, CDR2 YYDKDF (reference sequence). The CDR3 loop reads CATRGGEWLAGTGELFF. In DNA, the CDR3 is TGTGCCACCCGGGGGGGGGAATGGCTTGCGGGCACCGGGGAGCTGTTTTTT.

About this clonotype itself: At one boundary the junction diverges from the germline segment, which might be a read error. The J gene is TRBJ2-5, the V gene TRBV15; D gene ambiguous. CDR1 LNHNV and CDR2 YYDKDF come from the germline V gene (reference sequence). The CDR3 is made up of 15 amino acids. Here the CDR3 reads CATSRDPMVQGTQYF. CDR3 coding DNA: TGTGCCACCAGCAGAGATCCCATGGTACAAGGGACCCAGTACTTC.

The chain couples TRBV3-1 to TRBJ2-1; the D is unclear. Germline V gene sequence: CDR1 LGHDT, CDR2 YNNKEL (reference sequence). The length of the CDR3 is 13 residues. V lost 3 bases and J lost 8, with 11 bases in between. Written as DNA, the CDR3 is TGTGCCAGCAGCCACGTTCTGGGCGATGAGCAGTTCTTC. It specifies CASSHVLGDEQFF.

This clonotype was observed at least ten times. The rearrangement joins TRBV14 to TRBJ2-3; D gene uncertain. The CDR3 loop spans 12 amino acids. V was pared by 4 bases and J by 2 bases, with 4 bases between. The germline V gene encodes CDR1 SGHDN and CDR2 FVKESK. Here the CDR3 reads CASSLLTDTQYF. The CDR3 DNA reads as TGTGCCAGCAGCCTCCTCACAGATACGCAGTATTTT.

This clonotype was recorded at least ten times. The chain couples TRBV12-3 or TRBV12-4 to TRBJ2-5, with D possibly matching TRBD1 (7 bases). V lost 6 bases, J lost 5 bases, and 16 bases lay in between. This CDR3 region has 14 residues. CDR3 sequence reads: CASSPEGAAETQYF. CDR3 coding DNA: TGTGCCAGCAGCCCGGAGGGGGCGGCGGAGACCCAGTACTTC.

In this sample, this clonotype turned up many times. The genes are TRBV12-3 or TRBV12-4 and TRBJ2-2, with a tentative D call TRBD2 (6 bases). The CDR3 sequence is 14 residues long. Between the trimmed V and J ends, which lost 6 bases and 6 bases, there was a span of 14 bases. CDR3 sequence: CASRPAGRAGELFF. DNA for the CDR3: TGTGCCAGCAGGCCTGCGGGACGCGCCGGGGAGCTGTTTTTT.

This rearrangement joins TRBV4-1 to TRBJ2-2; no clear D gene. Per germline, CDR1 MGHRA and CDR2 YSYEKL. There are 13 residues in the CDR3. Trimming took off 0 bases at V and 5 bases at J, with 4 bases between the two ends. The CDR3 nucleotides read TGCGCCAGCAGCCAAGATGCGACCGGGGAGCTGTTTTTT. This translates into CASSQDATGELFF.

V and J are TRBV7-9 and TRBJ2-2; TRBD2 might be the D (5 bases). Looked up from germline, CDR1 is SEHNR and CDR2 is FQNEAQ (reference sequence). V was trimmed by 4 bases and J by 6 bases, leaving 9 bases between them. The length of the CDR3 is 13 residues. For the CDR3, the DNA is TGTGCCAGCAGCTCCCTAGCATCCGGGGAGCTGTTTTTT. Translating it yields CASSSLASGELFF.

The rearrangement uses TRBV7-9 and TRBJ2-5; D might be TRBD1 (8 bases). Germline loops: CDR1 SEHNR, CDR2 FQNEAQ (reference sequence). The CDR3 is 16 amino acids. V was shortened by 5 bases and J by 1 base, with 17 bases between the two germline ends. CDR3 in DNA: TGTGCCAGCAGCCGGCAGGGGGCGGGGGTCCAAGAGACCCAGTACTTC. Translated: CASSRQGAGVQETQYF.

This clonotype was counted ten times or more. The chain employs TRBV5-4 and TRBJ2-5; tentatively, D is TRBD2 (6 bases). This CDR3 contains 13 residues. Trimming left V 6 bases short and J 5 bases short, with 14 bases between. CDR1 is SGHNT and CDR2 is YYREEE in the germline V gene (reference sequence). As DNA, the CDR3 is TGTGCCAGCAAGACAGAAGGAGGGGAGACCCAGTACTTC. Translating gives CASKTEGGETQYF.

In this sample, this clonotype turned up a few times. The chain carries TRBV2 and TRBJ2-6; TRBD1 or TRBD2 may be the D gene (5 bases each). The CDR3 has 17 amino acids. Germline CDR1 and CDR2: SNHLY and FYNNEI. The germline V and J ends were trimmed by 9 bases and 3 bases, with 21 bases remaining between them. The CDR3 spells CARSNGADNIGANVLTF. The CDR3 DNA sequence: TGTGCCAGGTCTAACGGGGCCGATAATATTGGGGCCAACGTCCTGACTTTC. The full variable domain, in which reference TRBV2 and TRBJ2-6 provide the parts outside the CDR3, is EPEVTQTPSHQVTQMGQEVILRCVPISNHLYFYWYRQILGQKVEFLVSFYNNEISEKSEIFDDQFSVERPDGSNFTLKIRSTKLEDSAMYFCARSNGADNIGANVLTFGAGSRLTVL.

This clonotype was found many times. The rearrangement links TRBV20-1 to TRBJ2-1, with D possibly TRBD2 on 5 matching bases. CDR1 DFQATT and CDR2 SNEGSKA come from the germline V gene (reference sequence). The CDR3 is 13 residues long. The V end lost 7 bases, the J end lost 2 bases, and 12 bases lay between the germline ends. DNA of the CDR3: TGCAGTGGCTTGGCGGGTACCTACAATGAGCAGTTCTTC. This encodes CSGLAGTYNEQFF.

This clonotype was observed a handful of times. The chain couples TRBV15 to TRBJ1-2, with 9 bases matching TRBD1. Trimming cost V 3 bases and J 5 bases; bases outside gene matches: 7. CDR3 length: 15 amino acids. In germline, CDR1 is LNHNV, CDR2 YYDKDF (reference sequence). The CDR3 here is CATSRRDREIYGYTF. As DNA, the CDR3 is TGTGCCACCAGCAGGCGGGACAGGGAGATATATGGCTACACCTTC. Looking up the rest from reference TRBV15 and TRBJ1-2 gives the full variable domain: DAMVIQNPRYQVTQFGKPVTLSCSQTLNHNVMYWYQQKSSQAPKLLFHYYDKDFNNEADTPDNFQSRRPNTSFCFLDIRSPGLGDTAMYLCATSRRDREIYGYTFGSGTRLTVV.

This rearrangement joins TRBV9 to TRBJ2-3; 10 bases match TRBD2. The V gene's germline CDR1 is SGDLS and CDR2 YYNGEE. Unmatched junction bases numbered 10, after V lost 3 bases and J lost 0 bases. This CDR3 is built from 18 residues. For the CDR3, the DNA is TGTGCCAGCAGCGACTCCCTCAAGCGGGGGGGTAGCACAGATACGCAGTATTTT. Its translation: CASSDSLKRGGSTDTQYF.

This clonotype has more than one count but fewer than ten. This rearrangement joins TRBV2 to TRBJ2-7, with 8 bases aligning to TRBD1. The CDR3 runs to 14 residues. Per the germline V gene, CDR1 is SNHLY and CDR2 is FYNNEI. With 3 bases clipped from V and 9 bases from J, the junction kept 10 bases outside the gene matches. The CDR3 DNA reads TGTGCCAGCAGTGACCGGGACAGGAGCAACTGGCAGTACTTC. Residues: CASSDRDRSNWQYF.

This clonotype appeared a few times. CDR3 bases: TGTGCCAGCAGTTGGACAGGCCCTAGCACAGATACGCAGTATTTT. Translated, it gives CASSWTGPSTDTQYF. The chain uses TRBV12-3 or TRBV12-4 and TRBJ2-3, with 7 bases aligning to TRBD1. The CDR3 spans 15 residues. The V segment lost 4 bases and the J segment 0 bases; nucleotides outside the gene matches: 4.

The rearrangement joins TRBV6-4 to TRBJ2-1; tentatively, D is TRBD2 (6 bases). There are 13 residues in the CDR3. Trimming shortened V by 5 bases and J by 7 bases, and 12 bases separated the two germline ends. Germline V gene sequence: CDR1 MRHNA, CDR2 SNTAGT. CDR3 sequence reads: CASSTTGGNEQFF. In DNA form, the CDR3 reads TGTGCCAGCAGTACGACCGGGGGAAATGAGCAGTTCTTC.

This clonotype was picked up a small number of times. J is TRBJ2-2 and V is TRBV7-2, with D tentatively TRBD1 (5 bases). The V and J ends lost 1 base and 8 bases respectively, with 8 bases between them. This CDR3 is built from 13 residues. Per the germline V gene, CDR1 is SGHTA and CDR2 is FQGNSA. CDR3 amino acids: CASSLEGRGELFF. In DNA, the CDR3 is TGTGCCAGCAGCTTAGAGGGGCGAGGGGAGCTGTTTTTT.

This clonotype was seen only a few times. V is TRBV7-2 and J is TRBJ2-7, with D possibly matching TRBD1 (6 bases). The CDR3 is 12 amino acids. Germline CDR1 SGHTA, CDR2 FQGNSA. Trimming removed 7 bases from V and 7 bases from J, with 14 bases in between. CDR3 loop: CASTSGAEEQYV. In DNA, the CDR3 is TGTGCCAGCACCTCAGGGGCGGAGGAGCAGTACGTC.

This clonotype has just a few counts. This chain uses TRBV27 with TRBJ2-3; no clear D. V dropped 5 bases and J dropped 2 bases, with 8 bases sitting between them. This CDR3 contains 13 residues. CDR1 is MNHEY, CDR2 SMNVEV, per germline (reference sequence). The CDR3 DNA reads TGTGCCAGCAGTCGGACGGCCACAGATACGCAGTATTTT. Its translation: CASSRTATDTQYF.

This clonotype appeared a few times. The rearrangement joins TRBV5-1 to TRBJ2-7, with D tentatively TRBD1 (6 bases). V was trimmed by 4 bases and J by 1 base, leaving 15 bases between them. CDR3 length: 15 amino acids. Germline loops: CDR1 SGHRS, CDR2 YFSETQ. DNA of the CDR3: TGCGCCAGCAGCCCCCCTGGACAGCGATCCTACGAGCAGTACTTC. This codes for CASSPPGQRSYEQYF. The whole variable domain, remainder taken from reference TRBV5-1 and TRBJ2-7, is KAGVTQTPRYLIKTRGQQVTLSCSPISGHRSVSWYQQTPGQGLQFLFEYFSETQRNKGNFPGRFSGRQFSNSRSEMNVSTLELGDSALYLCASSPPGQRSYEQYFGPGTRLTVT.

Only a few counts were recorded for this clonotype. This chain joins TRBV20-1 and TRBJ1-1, with D possibly being TRBD1 (5 bases). CDR1 is DFQATT and CDR2 is SNEGSKA in the germline V gene (reference sequence). CDR3 length: 13 residues. V was clipped by 6 bases and J by 1 base, with 12 bases between them. The CDR3 protein is CSALAGQNTEAFF. The DNA of the CDR3 is TGCAGTGCCCTCGCAGGGCAGAACACTGAAGCTTTCTTT.

The chain joins TRBV6-1 to TRBJ2-7, with 11 nucleotides matching TRBD2. This CDR3 has 14 amino acids. The trim removed 8 bases at V and 1 base at J, leaving 4 bases unmatched. In germline, CDR1 is MNHNS, CDR2 SASEGT. In DNA form, the CDR3 reads TGTGCCAGCCAACTAGCGGGGGATTCCTACGAGCAGTACTTC. Protein product: CASQLAGDSYEQYF.

This sequence joins TRBV6-2 or TRBV6-3 and TRBJ2-6; the match to TRBD2 covers 7 bases. The CDR3 is made up of 18 amino acids. The trim removed 0 bases at V and 6 bases at J, leaving 11 bases unmatched. CDR1 MNHEY and CDR2 SVGEGT come from the germline V gene. The CDR3, as DNA: TGTGCCAGCAGTTACTCGCCTAGCGGCCAGAGGGAGGCCAACGTCCTGACTTTC. Protein sequence: CASSYSPSGQREANVLTF.

This clonotype was found a few times. The genes are TRBV5-1 and TRBJ1-3; D gene unclear. This CDR3 has 14 residues. Per the germline V gene, CDR1 is SGHRS and CDR2 is YFSETQ. V was cut by 4 bases and J by 4 bases, with 12 bases left in between. The CDR3 DNA reads TGCGCCAGCAGCCCCCGGACGGACGGAAACACCATATATTTT. Translating it yields CASSPRTDGNTIYF. The entire variable domain, with the rest obtained from reference TRBV5-1 and TRBJ1-3, is as follows: KAGVTQTPRYLIKTRGQQVTLSCSPISGHRSVSWYQQTPGQGLQFLFEYFSETQRNKGNFPGRFSGRQFSNSRSEMNVSTLELGDSALYLCASSPRTDGNTIYFGEGSWLTVV.

The sample holds a few counts of this clonotype. The genes are TRBV29-1 and TRBJ1-1; unclear D gene. Trimming cost V 5 bases and J 3 bases, with 7 bases left between them. This CDR3 spans 11 amino acids. Germline assignment: CDR1 SQVTM and CDR2 ANQGSEA. For the CDR3, the DNA is TGCAGCGTTTTGTTTGACACTGAAGCTTTCTTT. This codes for CSVLFDTEAFF.

This chain uses TRBV11-2 with TRBJ2-7, with D possibly TRBD2 on 6 matching bases. The V end was cut by 5 bases, the J end by 4 bases, with 18 bases between. The germline V gene has CDR1 SGHAT and CDR2 FQNNGV. The CDR3 has 15 residues. CDR3 protein: CASSHHLGGTYEQYF. The CDR3 DNA follows: TGTGCCAGCAGCCACCATTTAGGAGGGACTTACGAGCAGTACTTC.

V is TRBV4-3 and J is TRBJ2-1; maybe TRBD1 (6 bases). There are 15 residues in the CDR3. Trimming removed 1 base at V and 9 bases at J, with 16 bases between. Germline values: CDR1 LGHNA, CDR2 YSLEER. The chain's CDR3 is CASSQVSLRGGEQFF. CDR3 coding DNA: TGCGCCAGCAGCCAAGTTTCCCTCCGAGGGGGTGAGCAGTTCTTC.

This clonotype turned up a few times. The V call is TRBV6-2 or TRBV6-3, the J call TRBJ2-1; perhaps TRBD2 as D (5 bases). In germline, CDR1 is MNHEY, CDR2 SVGEGT. V was trimmed by 7 bases and J by 9 bases, leaving 25 bases between them. This CDR3 contains 16 residues. The CDR3 bases are TGTGCCAGCACCCAACTAGGCGCGGCTTACGGTGTTGAGCAGTTCTTC. It encodes CASTQLGAAYGVEQFF.

In its sample, this clonotype was seen a few times. The chain joins TRBV7-9 to TRBJ1-1; 7 nucleotides agree with TRBD1. V trimming: 5 bases; J trimming: 3 bases; junction bases outside the gene matches: 9. The CDR3 covers 15 residues. Germline CDR1 reads SEHNR; CDR2 reads FQNEAQ (reference sequence). The DNA for the CDR3 is TGTGCCAGCAGCACCGGGGAGGGGGCGGACACTGAAGCTTTCTTT. Its protein is CASSTGEGADTEAFF.